These T cell receptor beta chains were read from a single sample in a study of blood T cell repertoires in COVID-19. Assay used: immunoSEQ multiplex PCR; TCRdb lists only in-frame clones, some missing. The data show about 140,000 clones, 65% to 80% seen once. What was sequenced was peripheral blood. These receptors came from a man over 45 with acute or convalescent COVID-19. The CDR3 runs from the conserved cysteine through the conserved F or W. Fields, in order: CDR3 length, clone size, D gene, J gene, V gene, CDR3 DNA, CDR3 protein. The D gene is left open where the match is weak. The size field is filled for only some rows; it gives once, few, many or a size class.

15	.	.	TRBJ1-5	TRBV5-1	TGCGCCAGCAGCTTGTCCGGCGGGGGAAATCAGCCCCAGCATTTT	CASSLSGGGNQPQHF
14	.	.	TRBJ1-2	TRBV6-2/TRBV6-3	TGTGCCAGCAGTCAAGGCAGGGGCCGCGGTGGCTACACCTTC	CASSQGRGRGGYTF
12	.	.	TRBJ1-2	TRBV2	TGTGCCAGCAGTGAAGCTATCTATGGCTACACCTTC	CASSEAIYGYTF
16	.	TRBD1	TRBJ2-5	TRBV2	TGTGCCAGCAGCCGGGGAAGGGACAGGTGGGGAGAGACCCAGTACTTC	CASSRGRDRWGETQYF
16	.	.	TRBJ1-6	TRBV15	TGTGCCACCAGCAGAGATCTCGGGAAAATGGATTCACCCCTCCACTTT	CATSRDLGKMDSPLHF
12	once	TRBD1	TRBJ2-5	TRBV10-1	TGCGCCAGCAGTGAAGGGACAGGGACCCAGTACTTC	CASSEGTGTQYF
21	once	TRBD2	TRBJ2-7	TRBV5-1	TGCGCCAGCAGCTTGGAAGCCGGGACTAGCGGTACACGACGAACTTCCTACGAGCAGTACTTC	CASSLEAGTSGTRRTSYEQYF
14	.	.	TRBJ1-1	TRBV6-5	TGTGCCAGCAGTATAAGGGGACAGAACACTGAAGCTTTCTTT	CASSIRGQNTEAFF
16	.	TRBD2	TRBJ2-3	TRBV7-2	TGTGCCAGCAGCGAATGGACTAGCGGGGGGGCCGATACGCAGTATTTT	CASSEWTSGGADTQYF
17	once	TRBD2	TRBJ2-3	TRBV11-2	TGTGCCAGCAGCTCCCCTGGTAGCGGGGGGGCCACAGATACGCAGTATTTT	CASSSPGSGGATDTQYF
15	.	.	TRBJ2-5	TRBV15	TGTGCCACCAGCAGAGATGTAAGGCAGGGAATATCCCAGTACTTC	CATSRDVRQGISQYF
13	.	.	TRBJ1-1	TRBV24-1	TGTGCCACCAGTGAGGCAGGAAACACTGAAGCTTTCTTT	CATSEAGNTEAFF
17	.	.	TRBJ2-4	TRBV5-8	TGTGCCAGCAGCCCGGACAGTGCTCCTTGGGCCAAAAACATTCAGTACTTC	CASSPDSAPWAKNIQYF
13	.	.	TRBJ1-1	TRBV29-1	TGCAGCGTTGAGGACAGAGATTCCACTGAAGCTTTCTTT	CSVEDRDSTEAFF
13	.	.	TRBJ2-5	TRBV30	TGTGCCTGGAGTGTACGTGGGGCAGAGACCCAGTACTTC	CAWSVRGAETQYF
12	once	.	TRBJ2-2	TRBV2	TGTGCCAGCAGTGAACCAGGCGGGGAGCTGTTTTTT	CASSEPGGELFF
15	.	.	TRBJ2-3	TRBV5-4	TGTGCCAGCACCGTGCCGGGATCGCGAACAGATACGCAGTATTTT	CASTVPGSRTDTQYF
16	.	.	TRBJ2-3	TRBV7-3	TGTGCCAGCAGCTTAACGGGGGGTGCCACGGCAGATACGCAGTATTTT	CASSLTGGATADTQYF
15	.	TRBD1	TRBJ2-1	TRBV18	TGTGCCAGCTCACCGGGACAGGGGGCTTACAATGAGCAGTTCTTC	CASSPGQGAYNEQFF
16	.	TRBD2	TRBJ2-3	TRBV5-1	TGCGCCAGCAGCCCTCTCCTAGCGGGGAGCACAGATACGCAGTATTTT	CASSPLLAGSTDTQYF
14	.	.	TRBJ1-5	TRBV7-8	TGTGCCAGCAGCTTAGATTCGGGGAATCAGCCCCAGCATTTT	CASSLDSGNQPQHF
16	.	TRBD1	TRBJ1-5	TRBV15	TGTGCCACCAGCAGGGACGGACAGGTTAGCAATCAGCCCCAGCATTTT	CATSRDGQVSNQPQHF
15	once	TRBD1	TRBJ1-1	TRBV7-6	TGTGCCAGCAGCACAACAGGGGGAGGGGACACTGAAGCTTTCTTT	CASSTTGGGDTEAFF
15	.	TRBD1	TRBJ1-1	TRBV18	TGTGCCAGCTCACCCCCTGGACAGGGGGGCACTGAAGCTTTCTTT	CASSPPGQGGTEAFF
11	.	.	TRBJ1-2	TRBV6-5	TGTGCCAGCAGTTCTCTCTATGGCTACACCTTC	CASSSLYGYTF
13	.	.	TRBJ2-2	TRBV2	TGTGCCAGCAGTGTGGACAGCACCGGGGAGCTGTTTTTT	CASSVDSTGELFF
13	.	.	TRBJ2-4	TRBV5-5	TGTGCCAGCAGCAAAATCGGGGTCAACATTCAGTACTTC	CASSKIGVNIQYF
14	.	TRBD1	TRBJ1-1	TRBV11-2	TGTGCCAGCAGCCAGGACAGGGAGGGCACTGAAGCTTTCTTT	CASSQDREGTEAFF
16	once	TRBD1	TRBJ1-4	TRBV5-1	TGCGCCAGCGCCAGGACAGGGGGCCCAACTAATGAAAAACTGTTTTTT	CASARTGGPTNEKLFF
17	.	TRBD2	TRBJ2-3	TRBV6-4	TGTGCCAGCAGCAGGGACCTAGCGGGGGGCCTCTCGGATACGCAGTATTTT	CASSRDLAGGLSDTQYF
12	.	.	TRBJ1-2	TRBV19	TGTGCCAGTAGTATGGATCAGGTCGGCTACACCTTC	CASSMDQVGYTF
15	.	TRBD1	TRBJ1-6	TRBV6-5	TGTGCCAGCACAAGACAGGGGGCAAATAATTCACCCCTCCACTTT	CASTRQGANNSPLHF
15	.	TRBD2	TRBJ2-1	TRBV9	TGTGCCAGCAGCACAACCGGGACTACCTACAATGAGCAGTTCTTC	CASSTTGTTYNEQFF
13	.	.	TRBJ1-5	TRBV6-2/TRBV6-3	TGTGCCAGCAGTTACTCGATCAGTCAGCCCCAGCATTTT	CASSYSISQPQHF
15	.	TRBD2	TRBJ2-1	TRBV11-1	TGTGCCAGCAGCTTCGCGGGGGGGGGTTACAATGAGCAGTTCTTC	CASSFAGGGYNEQFF
14	.	TRBD1	TRBJ2-5	TRBV3-1/TRBV3-2	TGTGCCAGCAGCCAAATGGGACAGGGGGAGACCCAGTACTTC	CASSQMGQGETQYF
15	once	.	TRBJ1-1	TRBV15	TGTGCCACCAGTACCCGCCAAGGGGTTTGGGGTGAAGCTTTCTTT	CATSTRQGVWGEAFF
17	.	.	TRBJ1-1	TRBV19	TGTGCCAGTAGTATAGTAACAGGTAAGGCAGGTGGGACTGAAGCTTTCTTT	CASSIVTGKAGGTEAFF
17	.	TRBD1	TRBJ2-3	TRBV4-2	TGTGCCAGCAGCCGGATCTCCCCGGGACAGGACACAGATACGCAGTATTTT	CASSRISPGQDTDTQYF
13	.	.	TRBJ1-5	TRBV30	TGTGCCTGGAGTGTGGGGCACGGTCAGCCCCAGCATTTT	CAWSVGHGQPQHF
10	.	.	TRBJ2-3	TRBV20-1	TGCAGTGCCCTCGGTAATACGCAGTATTTT	CSALGNTQYF
15	.	.	TRBJ1-5	TRBV9	TGTGCCAGCAGCAACTCCGACAGGTACAATCAGCCCCAGCATTTT	CASSNSDRYNQPQHF
14	.	.	TRBJ1-3	TRBV5-1	TGCGCCAGCAGCTTTGGCCTCTCTGGAAACACCATATATTTT	CASSFGLSGNTIYF
13	few	.	TRBJ2-5	TRBV15	TGTGCCACCAGCAGAGACTTAATAGAGACCCAGTACTTC	CATSRDLIETQYF
15	.	.	TRBJ1-5	TRBV6-1	TGTGCCAGCAGTGACCGCGTAGGGGCAAATCAGCCCCAGCATTTT	CASSDRVGANQPQHF
11	.	.	TRBJ2-1	TRBV30	TGTGCCTGGACGTATAACAATGAGCAGTTCTTC	CAWTYNNEQFF
13	.	.	TRBJ2-5	TRBV5-1	TGCGCCAGCAGCCCCGGGACATCGGAGACCCAGTACTTC	CASSPGTSETQYF
14	few	TRBD1	TRBJ1-6	TRBV30	TGTGCCTGGAACGGACAGGGACCTAATTCACCCCTCCACTTT	CAWNGQGPNSPLHF
12	.	.	TRBJ2-1	TRBV9	TGTGCCAGCAGCAATGTTATGAGTGAGCAGTTCTTC	CASSNVMSEQFF
14	.	.	TRBJ1-3	TRBV30	TGTGCCTGGGGCAGTGCTCGCTCTGGAAACACCATATATTTT	CAWGSARSGNTIYF
16	few	TRBD1	TRBJ2-1	TRBV9	TGTGCCAGCAGCCCTAGGGGGCAGGGGGCCTACAATGAGCAGTTCTTC	CASSPRGQGAYNEQFF
14	.	.	TRBJ2-5	TRBV18	TGTGCCAGCTCACCAGGGGAGTACCAAGAGACCCAGTACTTC	CASSPGEYQETQYF